The present T cell receptor (beta chain) was sequenced within a study of T cells after posttransplantation cyclophosphamide. Data came from immunoSEQ multiplex PCR; TCRdb stores just in-frame clones and leaves some out. This table has 220 or so clones, about 97% appearing once. Cells defined as naive were viable CD3+CD4+ or CD3+CD8+ and CCR7+CD45RA+CD45RO-CD95-CD27+CD28+. V lost 0 bases and J lost 2; bases outside the gene matches: 11. The germline V gene has CDR1 SGDLS and CDR2 YYNGEE. This CDR3 contains 18 residues. The sample comprised naive CD8+ T cells sorted from PBMCs. This clonotype was sampled from a man aged 50-60 years. J is TRBJ2-1 and V is TRBV9; 7 bases map to TRBD2. CDR3 in amino acids: CASSVEALRGEAYNEQFF. CDR3 nucleotides: TGTGCCAGCAGCGTAGAAGCCCTCCGGGGGGAGGCCTACAATGAGCAGTTCTTC.